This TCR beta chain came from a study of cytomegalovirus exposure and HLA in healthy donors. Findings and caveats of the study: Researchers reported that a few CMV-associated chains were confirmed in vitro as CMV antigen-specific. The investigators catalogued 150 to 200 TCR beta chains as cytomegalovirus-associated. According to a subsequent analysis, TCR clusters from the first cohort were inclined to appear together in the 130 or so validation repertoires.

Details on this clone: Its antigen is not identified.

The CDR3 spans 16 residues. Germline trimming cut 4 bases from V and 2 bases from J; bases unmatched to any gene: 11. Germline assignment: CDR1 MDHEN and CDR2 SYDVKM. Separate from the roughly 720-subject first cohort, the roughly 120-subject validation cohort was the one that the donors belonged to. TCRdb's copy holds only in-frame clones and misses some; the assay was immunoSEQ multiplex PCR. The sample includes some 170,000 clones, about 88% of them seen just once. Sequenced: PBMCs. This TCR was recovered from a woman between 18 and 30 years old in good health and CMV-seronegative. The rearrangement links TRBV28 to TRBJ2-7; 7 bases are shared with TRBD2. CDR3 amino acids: CASSSQEAGPTYEQYF. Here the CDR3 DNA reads TGTGCCAGCAGTTCCCAGGAAGCGGGGCCGACCTACGAGCAGTACTTC.